These 17 T cell receptor beta chains originate from one sample sequenced in a study of regulatory T cells in long-lasting Graves disease. Time point noted: persistent/refractory GD, antithyroid drugs over 5 years with positive TRAb. RNA extracted from PBMCs served as the sequencing template. Relying on iRepertoire HTBI primers and Arm-PCR of CDR3 regions, the team built TCR beta libraries. Using its own MiXCR run on the multiplex PCR reads, TCRdb lists one record per CDR3 protein. The sample has 450,000 or so distinct CDR3 sequences, about a fifth seen once. The material was peripheral blood mononuclear cells (PBMCs), obtained when the disease was refractory, from a patient treated with antithyroid drugs. Receptor source: a female donor with Graves disease.

This clonotype was observed a handful of times. The gene calls are TRBV5-5 and TRBJ1-2; possible D gene TRBD1, 5 bases. In germline, CDR1 is SGHKS, CDR2 YYEKEE (reference sequence). V was shortened by 5 bases and J by 6 bases, with 17 bases between the two germline ends. This CDR3 is 14 amino acids long. The CDR3 nucleotides read TGTGCCAGCAGGGTACCGGGACCGCCTCATGGCTACACCTTC. Translation: CASRVPGPPHGYTF. Full variable domain (rest looked up from reference TRBV5-5 and TRBJ1-2): DAGVTQSPTHLIKTRGQQVTLRCSPISGHKSVSWYQQVLGQGPQFIFQYYEKEERGRGNFPDRFSARQFPNYSSELNVNALLLGDSALYLCASRVPGPPHGYTFGSGTRLTVV.

This clonotype appeared many times. This chain connects TRBV7-2 to TRBJ2-7; 7 bases fit TRBD1. The junction had 7 bases not matched to a gene; V was cut back by 5 bases and J by 3 bases. The germline CDR1 and CDR2 sequences are SGHTA and FQGNSA. This CDR3 has 14 residues. CDR3 in amino acids: CASSQRTGYYEQYF. Written as DNA, the CDR3 is TGTGCCAGCAGCCAAAGGACAGGATACTACGAGCAGTACTTC.

This clonotype was seen ten or more times. J is TRBJ1-5 and V is TRBV28; perhaps TRBD1 as D (6 bases). With 5 bases removed from V and 6 bases from J, the gap between germline ends came to 14 bases. Germline CDR1 and CDR2: MDHEN and SYDVKM. The CDR3 consists of 14 residues. CDR3 residues: CASSPTGFSQPQHF. The DNA for the CDR3 is TGTGCCAGCAGTCCTACAGGGTTCAGTCAGCCCCAGCATTTT.

The rearrangement uses TRBV5-1 and TRBJ2-5; either TRBD1 or TRBD2 may supply D (6 bases each). There are 17 residues in the CDR3. The V gene lost 0 bases and the J gene lost 1 base, with 16 bases spanning the gap. The germline gives CDR1 SGHRS, CDR2 YFSETQ. CDR3 sequence: CASSLATLGGSQETQYF. The CDR3 nucleotides are TGCGCCAGCAGCTTGGCGACGTTGGGGGGCTCCCAAGAGACCCAGTACTTC.

This clonotype was recorded many times. This chain joins TRBV6-2 or TRBV6-3 and TRBJ1-5, with D perhaps TRBD1 (5 bases). Trimming took off 1 base at V and 6 bases at J, with 22 bases between the two ends. The CDR3 is made up of 18 amino acids. Germline-derived CDR1 and CDR2 are MNHEY and SVGEGT. This chain's CDR3 is CASSYLSGEGRVSQPQHF. The CDR3 coding sequence is TGTGCCAGCAGTTACTTGTCGGGGGAGGGCAGGGTGAGTCAGCCCCAGCATTTT.

This clonotype was seen only a few times. The rearrangement joins TRBV30 to TRBJ1-2, with TRBD1 identical over 7 bases. The CDR3 length is 13 residues. CDR1 and CDR2 from the germline V gene are GTSNPN and SVGIG (reference sequence). Losses at the gene ends were 1 base for V and 6 bases for J; bases not matched to a gene: 5. CDR3 nucleotides: TGTGCCTGGAGTGCAGGGGGTGGAAATGGCTACACCTTC. This gives the protein CAWSAGGGNGYTF.

The genes are TRBV27 and TRBJ2-2; D uncertain. Germline V gives CDR1 MNHEY, CDR2 SMNVEV (reference sequence). Trimming took off 2 bases at V and 5 bases at J, with 9 bases between the two ends. The CDR3 runs 14 residues. Written as DNA, the CDR3 is TGTGCCAGCAGTTTAAGCATTACGACCGGGGAGCTGTTTTTT. It yields the protein CASSLSITTGELFF.

This clonotype has more than one count but fewer than ten. The rearrangement links TRBV3-1 to TRBJ2-2; TRBD2 matches at 12 bases. Germline CDR1 reads LGHDT; CDR2 reads YNNKEL (reference sequence). After removal of 7 bases from V and 6 bases from J, the junction contained 3 bases not matched to a gene. CDR3 length: 14 residues. The CDR3, as DNA: TGTGCCAGCACTGGGACTAGCGGGTCCGGGGAGCTGTTTTTT. Translated: CASTGTSGSGELFF. Looking up the rest from reference TRBV3-1 and TRBJ2-2 gives the full variable domain: DTAVSQTPKYLVTQMGNDKSIKCEQNLGHDTMYWYKQDSKKFLKIMFSYNNKELIINETVPNRFSPKSPDKAHLNLHINSLELGDSAVYFCASTGTSGSGELFFGEGSRLTVL.

The V and J genes are TRBV7-3 and TRBJ2-6; no clear D gene. The CDR3 extends over 14 amino acids. Germline CDR1 is SGHTA and CDR2 is FQGTGA. With 1 base removed from V and 4 bases from J, the gap between germline ends came to 5 bases. The CDR3 bases are TGTGCCAGCAGCTTAAGCGCCGGGGCCAACGTCCTGACTTTC. Its translation: CASSLSAGANVLTF.

This clonotype was detected a few times. This chain joins TRBV6-1 and TRBJ1-2, with TRBD1 matching 8 bases. The length of the CDR3 is 14 residues. V trimming: 7 bases; J trimming: 5 bases; junction bases outside the gene matches: 9. From germline, CDR1 is MNHNS and CDR2 SASEGT. CDR3 in DNA: TGTGCCAGCACCCAACAGGGGGATGGGTATGGCTACACCTTC. Its protein is CASTQQGDGYGYTF.

This clonotype was seen only a few times. The DNA for the CDR3 is TGTGCCAGCAGTTCCCGAAGCTCCGCGACAGTTTCAGTTTCTGGGGCCAACGTCCTGACTTTC. Amino acid sequence: CASSSRSSATVSVSGANVLTF. The chain combines TRBV6-1 with TRBJ2-6, with a possible D match to TRBD1 (5 bases). This CDR3 spans 21 amino acids. V gave up 5 bases and J gave up 1 base, with 27 bases separating them. From germline, CDR1 is MNHNS and CDR2 SASEGT.

The V and J genes are TRBV5-1 and TRBJ2-2; TRBD1 might be the D (6 bases). CDR1 is SGHRS and CDR2 is YFSETQ in the germline V gene. Trimming shortened V by 5 bases and J by 6 bases, and 17 bases separated the two germline ends. The CDR3 length is 15 residues. The CDR3 nucleotides are TGCGCCAGCAGTTTTTCACAGGGCGTTTCCGGGGAGCTGTTTTTT. This sequence encodes CASSFSQGVSGELFF.

This chain links TRBV4-1 with TRBJ2-3; TRBD2 matches 11 bases. V shed 3 bases and J 5 bases; nucleotides not matched to a gene: 4. The length of the CDR3 is 15 residues. CDR1 is MGHRA and CDR2 is YSYEKL in the germline V gene. The CDR3 nucleotides are TGCGCCAGCAGCCAGTCTGGACTAGCGGGAGATACGCAGTATTTT. Encoded protein: CASSQSGLAGDTQYF.

The J gene is TRBJ2-7, the V gene TRBV6-1; no reliable D call. V was clipped by 7 bases and J by 2 bases, with 9 bases between them. The CDR3 has 12 amino acids. Looked up from germline, CDR1 is MNHNS and CDR2 is SASEGT. For the CDR3, the DNA is TGTGCCAGCATGGGGATTACCTACGAGCAGTACTTC. This sequence encodes CASMGITYEQYF.

This clonotype has a count of ten or more. CDR3 protein: CASRLAGDGETQYF. For the CDR3, the DNA is TGTGCCAGCAGACTAGCGGGAGACGGAGAGACCCAGTACTTC. The genes are TRBV12-3 or TRBV12-4 and TRBJ2-5; TRBD2 matches at 11 bases. V lost 6 bases and J lost 4; bases outside the gene matches: 4. The CDR3 is 14 amino acids.

This clonotype came up many times. The chain combines TRBV11-2 with TRBJ2-5; D might be TRBD1 (5 bases). Germline-derived CDR1 and CDR2 are SGHAT and FQNNGV. Trimming left V 6 bases short and J 3 bases short, with 17 bases between. This CDR3 comprises 15 residues. In nucleotides, the CDR3 is TGTGCCAGCAGGACTTGGGGCACTAAAGAAGAGACCCAGTACTTC. This gives the protein CASRTWGTKEETQYF.

This clonotype was seen many times. The V gene is TRBV30, the J gene TRBJ2-7, with a tentative D call TRBD2 (5 bases). CDR1 GTSNPN and CDR2 SVGIG come from the germline V gene (reference sequence). The CDR3 loop spans 13 amino acids. V was clipped by 4 bases and J by 5 bases, with 15 bases between them. CDR3 DNA: TGTGCCTGGAAGCGGAATAGAGGCCACGAGCAGTACTTC. This gives the protein CAWKRNRGHEQYF.